This T cell receptor (beta chain) appears in the sequencing data of a study of CD8 T cells in ankylosing spondylitis. Quantitative molecular-barcoded 5'-RACE generated the TCR beta libraries. TCRdb reprocessed the 5' RACE reads with MiXCR, giving one entry per CDR3 protein. The sample carries some 200,000 distinct CDR3 sequences, roughly 18% recorded once. Study-wide results and limits: Matched ankylosing spondylitis synovial fluid reportedly contained a significantly enriched population of disease-linked clones. Characteristic of ankylosing spondylitis blood, it appeared, was a TCR beta motif comprising roughly 8 highly homologous variants. Earlier authors reported some of these motif variants in reactive arthritis synovial fluid and blood.

This CDR3 is built from 13 residues. The V gene lost 7 bases and the J gene lost 2 bases, with 12 bases spanning the gap. CDR1 and CDR2 from the germline V gene are MNHEY and SVGAGI. Worth noting for this clonotype: The antigen remains undetermined.

The chain joins TRBV6-5 to TRBJ2-7, with no clear D. This sequence was found in a male donor between 5 and 29 years old with ankylosing spondylitis or in good health (not recorded which). Sequenced: blood, either unsorted or a sorted T cell fraction (not recorded which). CDR3 amino acids: CASMSGTTYEQYF. Here the CDR3 DNA reads TGTGCCAGCATGTCCGGCACAACCTACGAGCAGTACTTC.